These 8 T cell receptor beta chains share one sample of origin, sequenced in a study of T-cell reconstitution after alpha-beta-depleted transplantation in children (dated by TCRdb to about 2016). The sample's treatment or condition, from its label and the paper: allogeneic hematopoietic cell transplantation with graft depleted of TCRalphabeta T cells and CD19 B cells. The library was generated by PCR. The instrument was an Illumina HiSeq 2500. TCR library preparation used molecular barcoding, with unique molecular identifiers applied to normalize quantification of the TCRbeta repertoire. TCRdb reprocessing: public reads trimmed at Q25 with fastp, clones called with MiXCR, in-frame beta chains kept. Entries are consolidated by CDR3 protein sequence, retaining the most common genes and DNA. This sample has over 85,000 distinct CDR3 sequences in its table, and approximately 8% of those were observed once. About 17% of the sample goes to the ten largest clones.

The sequenced sample was PBMCs, obtained before TCRalphabeta/CD19-depleted stem cell transplant. The receptor source for this set is a boy aged 2 to 10 with acute lymphoblastic leukemia, due to receive a stem cell transplant.

The V and J genes are TRBV5-1 and TRBJ1-1; no clear D. CDR3 size: 15 residues. V shed 0 bases and J shed 0 bases, with 9 bases lying between them. Germline loops: CDR1 SGHRS, CDR2 YFSETQ. CDR3 protein: CASSLAAPMNTEAFF. The CDR3 region has the DNA TGCGCCAGCAGCTTGGCCGCACCTATGAACACTGAAGCTTTCTTT.

This clonotype was seen at least ten times. J is TRBJ1-1 and V is TRBV7-9, with D unclear. The ends were cut back, 3 bases at V and 0 bases at J, with 5 bases in the middle. The CDR3 is 13 residues long. Germline V lookup: CDR1 SEHNR, CDR2 FQNEAQ (reference sequence). The CDR3, as DNA: TGTGCCAGCAGCTTTCCGGTGAACACTGAAGCTTTCTTT. Residues: CASSFPVNTEAFF.

This clonotype came up a few times. The rearrangement uses TRBV5-1 and TRBJ2-1; D possibly corresponds to TRBD2 (6 bases). The germline gives CDR1 SGHRS, CDR2 YFSETQ. The CDR3 is made up of 16 amino acids. Between the trimmed V and J ends, which lost 4 bases and 4 bases, there was a span of 18 bases. The CDR3: CASSPAGGTGYNEQFF. The DNA for the CDR3 is TGCGCCAGCAGCCCCGCCGGAGGGACTGGATACAATGAGCAGTTCTTC.

V and J are TRBV12-3 or TRBV12-4 and TRBJ1-5; 11 positions match TRBD1. Trimming cost V 5 bases and J 7 bases; bases outside gene matches: 10. The length of the CDR3 is 16 residues. CDR3 coding DNA: TGTGCCAGCAGTCTTCGGACAGGGGGCGCGGGGCAGCCCCAGCATTTT. It specifies CASSLRTGGAGQPQHF.

Notes on this clonotype: This may be a read error, as it is one base from a much larger clone. This chain joins TRBV3-1 and TRBJ2-3; the D is unclear. Germline CDR1 and CDR2: LGHDT and YNNKEL (reference sequence). This CDR3 comprises 15 residues. CDR3 DNA: TGTGCCAGCATCCAAGATGGGTGGGTAGAAGATACGCAGTATTTT. Amino acid sequence: CASIQDGWVEDTQYF.

This clonotype was seen many times. This chain joins TRBV12-3 or TRBV12-4 and TRBJ2-7; 7 bases map to TRBD1. CDR3 length: 14 amino acids. The junction had 8 bases not matched to a gene; V was cut back by 5 bases and J by 4 bases. CDR3 DNA: TGTGCCAGCAGTCCCGGACAGGCTACTTACGAGCAGTACTTC. Translating it yields CASSPGQATYEQYF.

This clonotype was counted between two and nine times. This chain connects TRBV20-1 to TRBJ2-1; 10 nucleotides line up with TRBD1. CDR1 is DFQATT, CDR2 SNEGSKA, per germline (reference sequence). With V trimmed by 7 bases and J by 6 bases, 12 bases remained unmatched. The CDR3 consists of 15 residues. The CDR3 sequence is CSDKRTGTGANEQFF. In DNA form, the CDR3 reads TGCAGTGACAAACGCACCGGGACAGGGGCCAATGAGCAGTTCTTC.

This clonotype was seen only a few times. CDR3 DNA sequence: TGTGCCAGCAGCCTCCTCCCCCTTAGGAACACCGGGGAGCTGTTTTTT. Translating it yields CASSLLPLRNTGELFF. The chain has TRBV5-6 and TRBJ2-2; no clear D gene. V lost 4 bases and J lost 1, with 14 bases in between. CDR1 is SGHDT and CDR2 is YYEEEE in the germline V gene. The CDR3 totals 16 residues.